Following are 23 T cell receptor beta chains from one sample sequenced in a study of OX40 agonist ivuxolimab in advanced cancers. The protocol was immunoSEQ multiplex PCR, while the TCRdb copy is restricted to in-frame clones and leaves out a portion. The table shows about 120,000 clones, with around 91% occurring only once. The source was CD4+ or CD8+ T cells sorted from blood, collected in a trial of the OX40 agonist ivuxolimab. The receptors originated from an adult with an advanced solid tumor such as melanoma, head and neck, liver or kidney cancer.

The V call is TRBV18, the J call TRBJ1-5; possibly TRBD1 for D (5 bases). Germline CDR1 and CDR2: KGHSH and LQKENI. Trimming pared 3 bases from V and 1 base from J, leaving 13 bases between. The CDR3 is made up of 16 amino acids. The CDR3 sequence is CASSPLSGESNQPQHF. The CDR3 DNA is TGTGCCAGCTCACCCCTTTCGGGGGAGAGCAATCAGCCCCAGCATTTT.

CDR3 sequence: CASSLRGAQYF. The CDR3 DNA follows: TGTGCCAGCAGCCTCCGAGGGGCGCAGTATTTT. The J gene is TRBJ2-3, the V gene TRBV7-2; D is tentatively TRBD1 or TRBD2 (5 bases each). V dropped 5 bases and J dropped 10 bases, with 10 bases sitting between them. CDR1 SGHTA and CDR2 FQGNSA come from the germline V gene. The length of the CDR3 is 11 residues. Based on the CDR3 plus reference TRBV7-2 and TRBJ2-3, the full variable domain is GAGVSQSPSNKVTEKGKDVELRCDPISGHTALYWYRQSLGQGLEFLIYFQGNSAPDKSGLPSDRFSAERTGGSVSTLTIQRTQQEDSAVYLCASSLRGAQYFGPGTRLTVL.

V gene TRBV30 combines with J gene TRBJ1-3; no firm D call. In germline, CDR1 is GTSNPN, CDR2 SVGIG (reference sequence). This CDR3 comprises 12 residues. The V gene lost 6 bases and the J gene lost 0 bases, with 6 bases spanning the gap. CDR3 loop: CACRYSGNTIYF. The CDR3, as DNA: TGTGCCTGCCGATACTCTGGAAACACCATATATTTT.

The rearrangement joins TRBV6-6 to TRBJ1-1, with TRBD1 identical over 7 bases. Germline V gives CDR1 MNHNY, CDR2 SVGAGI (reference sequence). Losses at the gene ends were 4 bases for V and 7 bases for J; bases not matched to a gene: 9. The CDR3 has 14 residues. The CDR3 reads CASSSQGQTVEAFF. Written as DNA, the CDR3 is TGTGCCAGCAGTTCCCAGGGACAGACAGTTGAAGCTTTCTTT.

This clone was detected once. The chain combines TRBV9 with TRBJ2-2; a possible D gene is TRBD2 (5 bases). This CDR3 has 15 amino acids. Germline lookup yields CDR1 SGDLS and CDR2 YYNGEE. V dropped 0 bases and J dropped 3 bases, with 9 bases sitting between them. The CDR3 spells CASSVAGIDTGELFF. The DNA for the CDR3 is TGTGCCAGCAGCGTAGCCGGGATTGACACCGGGGAGCTGTTTTTT. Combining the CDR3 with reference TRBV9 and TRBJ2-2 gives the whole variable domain DSGVTQTPKHLITATGQRVTLRCSPRSGDLSVYWYQQSLDQGLQFLIQYYNGEERAKGNILERFSAQQFPDLHSELNLSSLELGDSALYFCASSVAGIDTGELFFGEGSRLTVL.

The CDR3 region has the DNA TGTGCCACCGCGATTGGAGGGGGGGGGCCCCTTGGGTATGAGCAGTTCTTC. Protein: CATAIGGGGPLGYEQFF. The chain employs TRBV21-1 and TRBJ2-1; the table's D call, TRBD2, has no DNA check behind it. TRBV21-1 is an annotated pseudogene. The CDR3 sequence is 17 residues long.

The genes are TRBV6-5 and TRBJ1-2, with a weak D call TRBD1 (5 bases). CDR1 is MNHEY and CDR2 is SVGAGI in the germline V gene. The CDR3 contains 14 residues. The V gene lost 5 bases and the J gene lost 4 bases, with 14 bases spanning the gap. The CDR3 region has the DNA TGTGCCAGCAGTGCAGGGATTTTTGTCTATGGCTACACCTTC. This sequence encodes CASSAGIFVYGYTF.

In nucleotides, the CDR3 is TGTGCCAGCTCACCAACTCCAACCCCTGGAAACACCATATATTTT. Amino acids: CASSPTPTPGNTIYF. The chain employs TRBV18 and TRBJ1-3; D not certain. V lost 2 bases to trimming and J lost 2 bases, with 10 bases between them. The CDR3 is 15 amino acids. Germline-derived CDR1 and CDR2 are KGHSH and LQKENI.

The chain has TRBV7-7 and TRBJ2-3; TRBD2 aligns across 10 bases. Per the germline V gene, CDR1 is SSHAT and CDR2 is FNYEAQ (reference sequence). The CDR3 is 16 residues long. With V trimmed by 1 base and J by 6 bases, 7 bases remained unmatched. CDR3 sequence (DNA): TGTGCCAGCAGCTTAGGGGGTAGCGGGGGGCCGGATACGCAGTATTTT. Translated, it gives CASSLGGSGGPDTQYF.

The CDR3 sequence: CASGEGNEQYF. The CDR3 region has the DNA TGTGCCAGCGGGGAGGGCAACGAGCAGTACTTC. V and J are TRBV28 and TRBJ2-7, with TRBD2 matching 7 bases. V was clipped by 8 bases and J by 5 bases; unmatched bases: 3. Germline CDR1 is MDHEN and CDR2 is SYDVKM. The CDR3 runs 11 residues.

This CDR3 reads CASSESAVSALGTDTQYF. As DNA, the CDR3 is TGCGCCAGCAGTGAGTCGGCTGTTAGTGCCCTCGGCACAGATACGCAGTATTTT. The chain employs TRBV10-2 and TRBJ2-3; no definite D call. This CDR3 has 18 amino acids. V shed 0 bases and J shed 1 base, with 17 bases lying between them. Germline V gives CDR1 WSHSY, CDR2 SAAADI.

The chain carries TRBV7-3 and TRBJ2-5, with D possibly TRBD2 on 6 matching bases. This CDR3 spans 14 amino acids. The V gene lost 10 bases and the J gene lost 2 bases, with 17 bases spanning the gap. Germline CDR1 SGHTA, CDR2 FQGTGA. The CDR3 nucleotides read TGTGCCACTCGAACGGGGGTAATTCAAGAGACCCAGTACTTC. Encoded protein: CATRTGVIQETQYF. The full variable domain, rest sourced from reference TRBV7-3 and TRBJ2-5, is GAGVSQTPSNKVTEKGKYVELRCDPISGHTALYWYRQSLGQGPEFLIYFQGTGAADDSGLPNDRFFAVRPEGSVSTLKIQRTERGDSAVYLCATRTGVIQETQYFGPGTRLLVL.

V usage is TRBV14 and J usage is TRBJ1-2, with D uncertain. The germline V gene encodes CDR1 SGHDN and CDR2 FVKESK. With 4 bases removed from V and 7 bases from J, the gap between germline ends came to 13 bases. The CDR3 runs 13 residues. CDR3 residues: CASSLAGRAGYTF. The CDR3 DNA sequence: TGTGCCAGCAGCCTCGCCGGTAGGGCTGGCTACACCTTC.

The CDR3 DNA reads as TGTGCCAGCAGTTCCGCCCGCCTATTCTCTGGAAACACCATATATTTT. It codes for CASSSARLFSGNTIYF. The chain recombines TRBV6-5 with TRBJ1-3; D is unclear. Per the germline V gene, CDR1 is MNHEY and CDR2 is SVGAGI. This CDR3 spans 16 amino acids. Trimming took off 4 bases at V and 0 bases at J, with 13 bases between the two ends.

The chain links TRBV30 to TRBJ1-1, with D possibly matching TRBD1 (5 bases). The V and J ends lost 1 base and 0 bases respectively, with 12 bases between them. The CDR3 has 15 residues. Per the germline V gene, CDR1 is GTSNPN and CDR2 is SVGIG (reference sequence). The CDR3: CAWSAYGALNTEAFF. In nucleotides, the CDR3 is TGTGCCTGGAGTGCGTACGGGGCTCTGAACACTGAAGCTTTCTTT.

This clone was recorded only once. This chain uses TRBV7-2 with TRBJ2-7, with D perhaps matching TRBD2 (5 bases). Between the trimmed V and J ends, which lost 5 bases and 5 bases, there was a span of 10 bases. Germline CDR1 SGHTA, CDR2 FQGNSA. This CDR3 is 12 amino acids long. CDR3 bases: TGTGCCAGCAGCCTGGACTGGAACGAGCAGTACTTC. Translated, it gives CASSLDWNEQYF.

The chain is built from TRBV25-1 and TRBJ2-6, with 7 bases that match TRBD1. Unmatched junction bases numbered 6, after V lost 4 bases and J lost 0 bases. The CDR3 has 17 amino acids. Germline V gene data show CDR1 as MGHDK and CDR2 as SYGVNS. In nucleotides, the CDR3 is TGTGCCAGCAGTGGACAGGGTTTAGGCTCTGGGGCCAACGTCCTGACTTTC. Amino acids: CASSGQGLGSGANVLTF.

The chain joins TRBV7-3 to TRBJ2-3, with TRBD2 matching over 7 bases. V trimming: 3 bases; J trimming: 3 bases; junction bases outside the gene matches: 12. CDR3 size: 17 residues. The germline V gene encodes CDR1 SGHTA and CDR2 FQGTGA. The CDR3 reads CASSLGGRGMSTDTQYF. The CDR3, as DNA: TGTGCCAGCAGCTTGGGAGGGAGAGGGATGTCGACAGATACGCAGTATTTT.

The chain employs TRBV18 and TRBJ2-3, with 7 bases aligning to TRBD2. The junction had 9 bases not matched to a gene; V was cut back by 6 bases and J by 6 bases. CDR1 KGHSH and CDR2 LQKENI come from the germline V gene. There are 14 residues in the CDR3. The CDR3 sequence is CASSGNSGADTQYF. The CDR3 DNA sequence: TGTGCCAGCTCGGGGAACAGCGGGGCGGATACGCAGTATTTT.

This chain's CDR3 is CAIKKPSGQGLNEQFF. For the CDR3, the DNA is TGTGCCATAAAAAAGCCTTCGGGACAGGGACTTAATGAGCAGTTCTTC. This rearrangement joins TRBV2 to TRBJ2-1; 9 bases map to TRBD1. The CDR3 consists of 16 residues. Looked up from germline, CDR1 is SNHLY and CDR2 is FYNNEI. V shed 10 bases and J 7 bases; nucleotides not matched to a gene: 17.

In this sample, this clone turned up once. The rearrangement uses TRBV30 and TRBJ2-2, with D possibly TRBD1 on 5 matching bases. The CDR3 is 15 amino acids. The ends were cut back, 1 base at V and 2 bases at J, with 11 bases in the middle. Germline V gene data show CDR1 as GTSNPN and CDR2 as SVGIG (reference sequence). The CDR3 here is CAWSGGGANTGELFF. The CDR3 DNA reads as TGTGCCTGGAGTGGTGGTGGGGCAAACACCGGGGAGCTGTTTTTT.

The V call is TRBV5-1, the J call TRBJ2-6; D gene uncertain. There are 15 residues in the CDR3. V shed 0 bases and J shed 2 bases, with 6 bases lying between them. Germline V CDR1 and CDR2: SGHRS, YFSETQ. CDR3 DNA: TGCGCCAGCAGCTTGGATGGGACTGGGGCCAACGTCCTGACTTTC. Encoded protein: CASSLDGTGANVLTF.

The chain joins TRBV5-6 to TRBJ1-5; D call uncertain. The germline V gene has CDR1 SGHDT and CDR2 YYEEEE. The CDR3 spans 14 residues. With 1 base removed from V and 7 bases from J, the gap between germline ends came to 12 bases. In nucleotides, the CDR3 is TGTGCCAGCAGCTTGATGGGGTCACTGCAGCCCCAGCATTTT. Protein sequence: CASSLMGSLQPQHF.